This T cell receptor beta chain was captured in a study of regulatory T cells in long-lasting Graves disease. Time point reported: newly diagnosed GD, antithyroid drugs for less than 3 months. PBMCs were the source of the RNA used for TCR sequencing. Points from the study as a whole: Compared with new cases, persistent Graves' patients showed reduced TCR diversity.

CDR1 is KGHSH and CDR2 is LQKENI in the germline V gene. This CDR3 region has 13 residues. The V segment lost 7 bases and the J segment 5 bases; nucleotides outside the gene matches: 7. Assembly of TCR beta libraries relied on iRepertoire HTBI primers together with Arm-PCR of CDR3 regions. TCRdb ran MiXCR on the multiplex PCR reads and lists one entry per CDR3 protein. The table records over 450,000 distinct CDR3 sequences, around 13% of them present only once. This clonotype appeared a single time. Antigen: not known. This sample also appeared in a second study, on T cells in Graves' hyperthyroidism and ophthalmopathy. This second report adds: With a duration under 2 months, the hyperthyroidism was newly diagnosed in patients aged 18 to 65.

The specimen comprised peripheral blood mononuclear cells (PBMCs), sampled at new diagnosis, from a patient treated with antithyroid drugs. The clonotype was recovered from a young woman with Graves disease. This chain connects TRBV18 to TRBJ2-7, with TRBD1 identical over 8 bases. The CDR3 region has the DNA TGTGCCAGCTTACCGGACAGGGACCACGAGCAGTACTTC. Its protein is CASLPDRDHEQYF.